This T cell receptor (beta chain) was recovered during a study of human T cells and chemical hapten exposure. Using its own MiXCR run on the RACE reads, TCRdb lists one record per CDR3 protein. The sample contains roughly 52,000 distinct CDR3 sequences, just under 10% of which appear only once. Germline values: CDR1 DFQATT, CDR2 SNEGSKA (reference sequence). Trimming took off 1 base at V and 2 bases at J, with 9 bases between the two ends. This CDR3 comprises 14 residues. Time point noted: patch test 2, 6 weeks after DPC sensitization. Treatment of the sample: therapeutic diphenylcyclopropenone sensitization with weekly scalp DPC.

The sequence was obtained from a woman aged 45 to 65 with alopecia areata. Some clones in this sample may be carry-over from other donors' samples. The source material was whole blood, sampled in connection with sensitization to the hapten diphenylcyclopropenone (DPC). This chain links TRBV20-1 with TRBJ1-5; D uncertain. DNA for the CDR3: TGCAGTGCTAGAGTCGCAGGAGGCAATCAGCCCCAGCATTTT. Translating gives CSARVAGGNQPQHF.